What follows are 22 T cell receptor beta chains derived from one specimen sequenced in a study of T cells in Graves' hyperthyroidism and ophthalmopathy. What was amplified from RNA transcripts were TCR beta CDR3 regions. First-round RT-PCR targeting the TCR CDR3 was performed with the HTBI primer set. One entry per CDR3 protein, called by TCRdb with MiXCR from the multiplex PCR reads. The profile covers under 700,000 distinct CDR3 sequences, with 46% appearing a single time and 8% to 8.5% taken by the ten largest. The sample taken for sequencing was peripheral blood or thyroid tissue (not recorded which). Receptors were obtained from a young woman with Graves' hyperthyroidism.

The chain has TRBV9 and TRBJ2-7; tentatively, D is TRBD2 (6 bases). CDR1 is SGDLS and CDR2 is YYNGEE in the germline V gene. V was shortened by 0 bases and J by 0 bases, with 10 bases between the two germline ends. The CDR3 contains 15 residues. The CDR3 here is CASSVGRENSYEQYF. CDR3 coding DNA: TGTGCCAGCAGCGTAGGGCGGGAAAACTCCTACGAGCAGTACTTC.

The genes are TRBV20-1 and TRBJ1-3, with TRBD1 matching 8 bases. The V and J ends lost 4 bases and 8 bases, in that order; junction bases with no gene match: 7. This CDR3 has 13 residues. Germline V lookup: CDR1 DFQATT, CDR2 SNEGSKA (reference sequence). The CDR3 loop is CSAKTGADHTIYF. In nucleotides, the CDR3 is TGCAGTGCTAAGACAGGGGCCGATCACACCATATATTTT.

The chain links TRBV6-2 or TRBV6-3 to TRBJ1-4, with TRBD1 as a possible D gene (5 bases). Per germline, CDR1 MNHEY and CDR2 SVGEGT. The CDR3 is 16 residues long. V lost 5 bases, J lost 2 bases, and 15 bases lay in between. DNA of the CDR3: TGTGCCAGCAGTCTCGCCTCACAGGAGACTAATGAAAAACTGTTTTTT. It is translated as CASSLASQETNEKLFF.

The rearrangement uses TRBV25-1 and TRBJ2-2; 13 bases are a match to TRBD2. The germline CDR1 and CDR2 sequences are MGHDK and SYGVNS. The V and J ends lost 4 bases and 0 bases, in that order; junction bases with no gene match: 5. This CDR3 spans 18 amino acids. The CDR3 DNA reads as TGTGCCAGCAGTGGCGAAGGGACTAGCGGGACGAACACCGGGGAGCTGTTTTTT. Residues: CASSGEGTSGTNTGELFF.

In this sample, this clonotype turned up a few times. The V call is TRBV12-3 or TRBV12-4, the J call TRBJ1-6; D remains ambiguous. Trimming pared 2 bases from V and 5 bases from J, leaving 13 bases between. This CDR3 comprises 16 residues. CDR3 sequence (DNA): TGTGCCAGCAGTTTACTGGGTTTATCAGATAATTCACCCCTCCACTTT. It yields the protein CASSLLGLSDNSPLHF.

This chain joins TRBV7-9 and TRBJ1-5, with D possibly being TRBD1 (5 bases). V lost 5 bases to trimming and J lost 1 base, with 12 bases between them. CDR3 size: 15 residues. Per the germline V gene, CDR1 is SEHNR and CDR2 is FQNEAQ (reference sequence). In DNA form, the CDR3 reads TGTGCCAGCAGCCAAGTGGGGGGGAGCAATCAGCCCCAGCATTTT. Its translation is CASSQVGGSNQPQHF.

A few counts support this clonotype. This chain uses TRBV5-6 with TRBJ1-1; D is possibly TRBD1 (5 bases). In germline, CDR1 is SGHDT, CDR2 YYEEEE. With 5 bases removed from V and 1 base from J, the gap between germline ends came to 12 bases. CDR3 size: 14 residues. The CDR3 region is CASRRGRENTEAFF. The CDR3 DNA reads TGTGCCAGCAGGCGGGGGAGGGAGAACACTGAAGCTTTCTTT.

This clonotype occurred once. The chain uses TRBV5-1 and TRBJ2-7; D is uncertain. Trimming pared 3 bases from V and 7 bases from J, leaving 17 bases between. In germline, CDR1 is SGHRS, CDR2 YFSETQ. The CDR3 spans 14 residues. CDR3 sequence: CASSSLESYNEQYF. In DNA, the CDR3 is TGCGCCAGCAGCTCTCTAGAGTCCTACAATGAGCAGTACTTC.

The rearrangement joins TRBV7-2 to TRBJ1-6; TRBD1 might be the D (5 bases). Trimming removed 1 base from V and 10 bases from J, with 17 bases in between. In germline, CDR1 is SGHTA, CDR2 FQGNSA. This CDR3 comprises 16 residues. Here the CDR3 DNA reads TGTGCCAGCAGCTTAGTGGGACCTCTGCCTCGATCACCCCTCCACTTT. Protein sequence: CASSLVGPLPRSPLHF.

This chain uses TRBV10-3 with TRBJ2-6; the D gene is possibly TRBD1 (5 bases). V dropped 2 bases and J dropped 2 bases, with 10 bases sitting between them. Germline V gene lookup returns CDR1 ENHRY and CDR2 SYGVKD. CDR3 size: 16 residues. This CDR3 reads CAISERQLTGANVLTF. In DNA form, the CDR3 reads TGTGCCATCAGTGAGCGACAGCTAACTGGGGCCAACGTCCTGACTTTC.

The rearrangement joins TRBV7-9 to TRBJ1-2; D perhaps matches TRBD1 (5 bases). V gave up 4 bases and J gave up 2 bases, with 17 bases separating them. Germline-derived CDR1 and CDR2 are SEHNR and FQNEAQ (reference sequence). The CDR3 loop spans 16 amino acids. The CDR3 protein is CASSSNPTATNYGYTF. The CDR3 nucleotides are TGTGCCAGCAGCTCCAACCCGACAGCGACGAACTATGGCTACACCTTC.

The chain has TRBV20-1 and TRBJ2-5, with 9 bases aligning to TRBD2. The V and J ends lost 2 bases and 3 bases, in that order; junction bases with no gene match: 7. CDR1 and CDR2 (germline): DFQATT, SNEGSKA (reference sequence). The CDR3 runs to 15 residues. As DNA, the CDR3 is TGCAGTGCTAGAAGTGGCGGGAGGGCCGAAGAGACCCAGTACTTC. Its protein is CSARSGGRAEETQYF.

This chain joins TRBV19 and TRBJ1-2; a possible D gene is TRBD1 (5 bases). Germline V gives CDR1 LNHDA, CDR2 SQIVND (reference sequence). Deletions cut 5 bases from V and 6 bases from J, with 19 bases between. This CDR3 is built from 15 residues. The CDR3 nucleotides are TGTGCCAGTAGTCGGCCGGACACAGGCGAAGATGGCTACACCTTC. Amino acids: CASSRPDTGEDGYTF.

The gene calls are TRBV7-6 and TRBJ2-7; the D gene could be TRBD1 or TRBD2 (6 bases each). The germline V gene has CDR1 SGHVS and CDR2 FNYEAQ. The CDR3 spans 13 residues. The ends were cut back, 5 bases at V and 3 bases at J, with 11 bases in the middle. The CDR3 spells CASSRGANYEQYF. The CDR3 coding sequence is TGTGCCAGCAGCAGGGGGGCAAACTACGAGCAGTACTTC.

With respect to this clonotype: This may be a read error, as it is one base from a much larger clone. The CDR3 nucleotides read TGCGCCGGCAGAGAGGACAGGACGAATGAAAAACTGTTTTTT. It translates to CAGREDRTNEKLFF. The chain couples TRBV10-2 to TRBJ1-4; 7 positions match TRBD1. CDR3 length: 14 amino acids. Germline-derived CDR1 and CDR2 are WSHSY and SAAADI.

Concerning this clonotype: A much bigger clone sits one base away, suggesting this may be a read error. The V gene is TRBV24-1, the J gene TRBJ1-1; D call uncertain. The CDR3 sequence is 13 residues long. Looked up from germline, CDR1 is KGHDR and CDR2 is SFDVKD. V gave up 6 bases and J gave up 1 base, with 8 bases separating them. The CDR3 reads CATSYTQNTEAFF. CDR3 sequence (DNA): TGTGCCACCAGTTACACACAGAACACTGAAGCTTTCTTT.

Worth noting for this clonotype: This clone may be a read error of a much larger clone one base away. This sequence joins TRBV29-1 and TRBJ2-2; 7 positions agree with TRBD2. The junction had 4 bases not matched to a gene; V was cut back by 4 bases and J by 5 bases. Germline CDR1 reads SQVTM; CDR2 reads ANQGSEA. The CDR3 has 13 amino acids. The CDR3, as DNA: TGCAGCGTTGCAGAAGCGGGAACCGGGGAGCTGTTTTTT. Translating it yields CSVAEAGTGELFF.

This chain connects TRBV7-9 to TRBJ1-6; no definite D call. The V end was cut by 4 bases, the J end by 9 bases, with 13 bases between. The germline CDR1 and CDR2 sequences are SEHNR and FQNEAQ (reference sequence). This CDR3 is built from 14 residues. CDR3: CASSSSGFGSPLHF. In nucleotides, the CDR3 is TGTGCCAGCAGCTCCTCCGGGTTCGGTTCACCCCTCCACTTT.

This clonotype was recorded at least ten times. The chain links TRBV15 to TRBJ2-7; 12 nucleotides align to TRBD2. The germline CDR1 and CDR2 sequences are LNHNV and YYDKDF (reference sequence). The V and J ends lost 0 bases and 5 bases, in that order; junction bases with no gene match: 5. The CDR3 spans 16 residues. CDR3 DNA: TGTGCCACCAGCAGAGAGGGCAGACTAGCGGGAGACGAGCAGTACTTC. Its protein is CATSREGRLAGDEQYF.

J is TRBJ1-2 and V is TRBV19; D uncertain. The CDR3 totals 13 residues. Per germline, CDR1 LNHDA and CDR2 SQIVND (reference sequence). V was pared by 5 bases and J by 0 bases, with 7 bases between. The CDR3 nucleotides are TGTGCCAGTAGTGATAGGCCTAACTATGGCTACACCTTC. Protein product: CASSDRPNYGYTF.

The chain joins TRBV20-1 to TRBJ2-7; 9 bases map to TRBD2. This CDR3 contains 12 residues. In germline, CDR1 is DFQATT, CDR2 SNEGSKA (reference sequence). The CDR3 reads CTAGSGSVEQYF. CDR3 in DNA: TGCACCGCGGGTAGCGGGAGTGTCGAGCAGTACTTC.

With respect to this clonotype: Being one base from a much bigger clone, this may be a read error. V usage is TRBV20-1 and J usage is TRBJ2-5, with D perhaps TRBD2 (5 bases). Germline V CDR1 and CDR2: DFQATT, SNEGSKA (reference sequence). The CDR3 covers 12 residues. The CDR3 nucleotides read TGCAGTGCGGGGAGCGGCCAAGAGACCCGGTACTTC. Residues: CSAGSGQETRYF.